The 21 T cell receptor beta chains in this list originate from one sample, sequenced in a study of T cell responses to AZD1222 COVID-19 vaccine. Produced via immunoSEQ multiplex PCR; TCRdb's table is partial and in-frame only. The sample holds about 170,000 clones; about nine tenths are singletons and the top ten take 2.6%. Specimen: peripheral blood, collected on day 0 of AZD1222 vaccination. The receptors come from an adult in good health.

The chain uses TRBV7-2 and TRBJ1-6; D is unclear. The V gene lost 2 bases and the J gene lost 7 bases, with 15 bases spanning the gap. The CDR3 has 16 residues. Looked up from germline, CDR1 is SGHTA and CDR2 is FQGNSA. Here the CDR3 reads CASSLHGNSRNSPLHF. Written as DNA, the CDR3 is TGTGCCAGCAGCTTACATGGAAACAGTCGGAATTCACCCCTCCACTTT.

The chain is built from TRBV9 and TRBJ2-1; D unresolved. This CDR3 has 14 residues. Trimming pared 2 bases from V and 9 bases from J, leaving 15 bases between. Germline loops: CDR1 SGDLS, CDR2 YYNGEE. CDR3 sequence (DNA): TGTGCCAGCAGCGTCGTAGGGATTGAAGGTGAGCAGTTCTTC. Translated: CASSVVGIEGEQFF.

The chain recombines TRBV18 with TRBJ2-7; D is unresolved. This CDR3 region has 14 residues. V lost 3 bases, J lost 3 bases, and 12 bases lay in between. The V gene's germline CDR1 is KGHSH and CDR2 LQKENI. In nucleotides, the CDR3 is TGTGCCAGCTCACCCGAAGGGTTGGACTACGAGCAGTACTTC. Encoded protein: CASSPEGLDYEQYF. The whole variable domain, filled in from reference TRBV18 and TRBJ2-7, reads NAGVMQNPRHLVRRRGQEARLRCSPMKGHSHVYWYRQLPEEGLKFMVYLQKENIIDESGMPKERFSAEFPKEGPSILRIQQVVRGDSAAYFCASSPEGLDYEQYFGPGTRLTVT.

The chain carries TRBV6-5 and TRBJ1-6; 8 nucleotides agree with TRBD1. The trim removed 6 bases at V and 9 bases at J, leaving 7 bases unmatched. The CDR3 sequence is 14 residues long. Per the germline V gene, CDR1 is MNHEY and CDR2 is SVGAGI. The DNA for the CDR3 is TGTGCCAGCAGGTCCCAGGGGGCACGTTCACCCCTCCACTTT. This encodes CASRSQGARSPLHF.

V gene TRBV30 combines with J gene TRBJ1-5; no definite D call. CDR1 and CDR2 from the germline V gene are GTSNPN and SVGIG (reference sequence). Trimming took 1 base from V and 0 from J, leaving 4 bases between them. CDR3 length equals 13 residues. CDR3: CAWSGYSNQPQHF. CDR3 bases: TGTGCCTGGAGTGGATATAGCAATCAGCCCCAGCATTTT.

This clone was found once. This chain joins TRBV2 and TRBJ2-2; no clear D gene. The CDR3 is made up of 15 amino acids. The germline V gene has CDR1 SNHLY and CDR2 FYNNEI. With 4 bases removed from V and 2 bases from J, the gap between germline ends came to 11 bases. The DNA for the CDR3 is TGTGCCAGCAGTGGGCAAGGCCCAAACACCGGGGAGCTGTTTTTT. Its protein product is CASSGQGPNTGELFF.

The V and J genes are TRBV11-3 and TRBJ2-1; weak D call: TRBD2 (7 bases). Deletions cut 5 bases from V and 2 bases from J, with 16 bases between. Germline CDR1 and CDR2: SGHNT and YENEEA. The CDR3 consists of 16 residues. The CDR3 loop is CASSLRGAGAYNEQFF. The CDR3 DNA sequence: TGTGCCAGCAGCCTCCGGGGGGCTGGCGCCTACAATGAGCAGTTCTTC.

The genes are TRBV7-9 and TRBJ1-2, with TRBD1 as a possible D gene (5 bases). This CDR3 is 14 amino acids long. The V gene's germline CDR1 is SEHNR and CDR2 FQNEAQ (reference sequence). The V end lost 2 bases, the J end lost 7 bases, and 14 bases lay between the germline ends. CDR3 nucleotide sequence: TGTGCCAGCAGCTTATCTCGACAGTCCGCTGGCTACACCTTC. Translation: CASSLSRQSAGYTF.

J is TRBJ2-1 and V is TRBV4-1; D might be TRBD2 (6 bases). V shed 1 base and J shed 3 bases, with 16 bases lying between them. This CDR3 region has 17 residues. CDR1 is MGHRA and CDR2 is YSYEKL in the germline V gene. The CDR3 DNA reads as TGCGCCAGCAGCCAAGTATTTGGCGGGACCCGCTACAATGAGCAGTTCTTC. Protein product: CASSQVFGGTRYNEQFF.

This clone has just one count. The V call is TRBV6-5, the J call TRBJ1-3; perhaps TRBD1 as D (6 bases). The CDR3 is made up of 15 amino acids. CDR1 is MNHEY and CDR2 is SVGAGI in the germline V gene. V lost 5 bases and J 4 bases, leaving 15 bases between the germline ends. CDR3 amino acids: CASSRGGRAGNTIYF. The CDR3 DNA is TGTGCCAGCAGTCGAGGGGGAAGAGCGGGAAACACCATATATTTT.

V is TRBV5-4 and J is TRBJ2-7; D possibly corresponds to TRBD1 (5 bases). Germline assignment: CDR1 SGHNT and CDR2 YYREEE (reference sequence). The CDR3 sequence is 12 residues long. Trimming shortened V by 2 bases and J by 6 bases, and 9 bases separated the two germline ends. CDR3 in amino acids: CASSFSGLEQYF. In DNA, the CDR3 is TGTGCCAGCAGCTTCTCAGGGCTCGAGCAGTACTTC.

J is TRBJ1-1 and V is TRBV20-1; D possibly corresponds to TRBD1 (5 bases). The CDR3 is made up of 11 amino acids. Trimming removed 5 bases from V and 4 bases from J, with 8 bases in between. From germline, CDR1 is DFQATT and CDR2 SNEGSKA (reference sequence). CDR3 DNA sequence: TGCAGTGCTGCAGGGTGCACTGAAGCTTTCTTT. Amino acid sequence: CSAAGCTEAFF.

The genes are TRBV28 and TRBJ1-5; 9 bases align to TRBD1. CDR3 size: 15 residues. Unmatched junction bases numbered 6, after V lost 5 bases and J lost 4 bases. The germline V gene encodes CDR1 MDHEN and CDR2 SYDVKM. For the CDR3, the DNA is TGTGCCAGCAGTCTAGATGGGACAGGGAATCAGCCCCAGCATTTT. Encoded protein: CASSLDGTGNQPQHF.

The V call is TRBV11-3, the J call TRBJ2-1, with 9 bases aligning to TRBD2. Germline V lookup: CDR1 SGHNT, CDR2 YENEEA. The CDR3 is 15 amino acids. With V trimmed by 6 bases and J by 4 bases, 7 bases remained unmatched. The CDR3 reads CASSAGLARYNEQFF. CDR3 coding DNA: TGTGCCAGCAGTGCTGGACTAGCGCGGTACAATGAGCAGTTCTTC.

This chain uses TRBV9 with TRBJ1-4; a weak D match, TRBD1 (6 bases). Deletions cut 0 bases from V and 8 bases from J, with 17 bases between. There are 16 residues in the CDR3. Germline V gene lookup returns CDR1 SGDLS and CDR2 YYNGEE. The CDR3, as DNA: TGTGCCAGCAGCGTAGGGGTTGCGGGGGGCAGGGAAAAACTGTTTTTT. Protein product: CASSVGVAGGREKLFF.

The chain couples TRBV5-1 to TRBJ2-5; D is uncertain. V was clipped by 4 bases and J by 2 bases, with 18 bases between them. From germline, CDR1 is SGHRS and CDR2 YFSETQ. The CDR3 has 16 amino acids. CDR3 DNA: TGCGCCAGCAGCGTGGGGTCCGTGGGCCTGCAAGAGACCCAGTACTTC. It translates to CASSVGSVGLQETQYF.

This clone appeared a single time. The V gene is TRBV19, the J gene TRBJ1-6; 7 bases line up with TRBD1. Germline CDR1 and CDR2: LNHDA and SQIVND (reference sequence). This CDR3 is 15 amino acids long. The V gene end was trimmed by 6 bases and the J gene end by 6 bases; junction bases not matched to a gene: 8. The CDR3 loop is CASSKGQALNSPLHF. The CDR3 DNA is TGTGCCAGTAGCAAAGGACAGGCTCTTAATTCACCCCTCCACTTT.

The gene calls are TRBV5-5 and TRBJ2-1, with 10 bases matching TRBD2. The CDR3 runs to 15 residues. Trimming cost V 1 base and J 8 bases; bases outside gene matches: 6. Germline values: CDR1 SGHKS, CDR2 YYEKEE (reference sequence). CDR3 in DNA: TGTGCCAGCAGCTTGAGGCTAGCGGGAGTGGATGAGCAGTTCTTC. The encoded protein is CASSLRLAGVDEQFF.

The V gene is TRBV3-1 (or the pseudogene TRBV3-2), the J gene TRBJ2-2, with 10 nucleotides matching TRBD2. The V gene end was trimmed by 4 bases and the J gene end by 6 bases; junction bases not matched to a gene: 5. Germline CDR1 LGHDT, CDR2 YNNKEL (reference sequence). The CDR3 totals 15 residues. CDR3 residues: CASSPSGRASGELFF. CDR3 coding DNA: TGTGCCAGCAGCCCAAGCGGGAGGGCCTCCGGGGAGCTGTTTTTT.

The V call is TRBV27, the J call TRBJ1-3; the match to TRBD1 covers 10 bases. Germline assignment: CDR1 MNHEY and CDR2 SMNVEV (reference sequence). V was clipped by 6 bases and J by 4 bases; unmatched bases: 3. The CDR3 spans 14 residues. The DNA for the CDR3 is TGTGCCAGCAGGAGACAGGGGGCCGGAAACACCATATATTTT. Translated, it gives CASRRQGAGNTIYF.

This clone was seen only once. The chain is built from TRBV29-1 and TRBJ2-7; D uncertain. V gave up 4 bases and J gave up 0 bases, with 4 bases separating them. The germline gives CDR1 SQVTM, CDR2 ANQGSEA. The CDR3 spans 11 residues. The CDR3 sequence is CSVGVSYEQYF. Here the CDR3 DNA reads TGCAGCGTTGGAGTCTCCTACGAGCAGTACTTC.